Below, one TCR beta chain is given with its context. The table came from immunoSEQ multiplex PCR; TCRdb's copy has only in-frame clones and leaves some out. The sample records 120,000 or so clones, roughly nine tenths being singletons. The sample comes from a study of blood T cell repertoires in COVID-19. The CDR3 is 19 amino acids. The germline V gene encodes CDR1 SGHVS and CDR2 FQNEAQ. With 1 base clipped from V and 0 bases from J, the junction kept 14 bases outside the gene matches. Sequenced: peripheral blood. The rearrangement links TRBV7-8 to TRBJ2-7, with 8 nucleotides matching TRBD1. This clonotype was sampled from a man between 65 and 85 years old who had recovered from COVID-19. The CDR3 DNA follows: TGTGCCAGCAGCTTAGGAATGGCGGTGGGGACAGGCATCTCCTACGAGCAGTACTTC. Its protein product is CASSLGMAVGTGISYEQYF.